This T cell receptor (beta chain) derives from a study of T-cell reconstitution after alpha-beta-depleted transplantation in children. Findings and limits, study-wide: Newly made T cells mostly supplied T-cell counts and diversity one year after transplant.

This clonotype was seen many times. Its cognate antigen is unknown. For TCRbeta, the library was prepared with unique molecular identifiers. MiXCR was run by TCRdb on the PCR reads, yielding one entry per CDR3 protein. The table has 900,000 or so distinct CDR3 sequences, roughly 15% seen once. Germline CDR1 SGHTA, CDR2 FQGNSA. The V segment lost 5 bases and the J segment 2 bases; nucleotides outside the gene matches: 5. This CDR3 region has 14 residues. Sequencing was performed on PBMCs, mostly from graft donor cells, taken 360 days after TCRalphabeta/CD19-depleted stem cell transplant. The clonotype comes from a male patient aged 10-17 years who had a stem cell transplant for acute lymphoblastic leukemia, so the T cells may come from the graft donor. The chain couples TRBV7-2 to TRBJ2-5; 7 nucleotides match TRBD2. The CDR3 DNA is TGTGCCAGCAGCAGGAGCGGGATTCAAGAGACCCAGTACTTC. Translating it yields CASSRSGIQETQYF.